This TCR beta chain was found in a study of cytotoxic CD8 clonotypes in ibrutinib-treated CLL. This table comes from immunoSEQ multiplex PCR, and its TCRdb copy is limited to in-frame clones, with some not included. The profile shows approximately 50,000 clones, over 60% of them singletons. This CDR3 is built from 14 residues. V was pared by 5 bases and J by 4 bases, with 13 bases between. CDR1 is SGHTA, CDR2 FQGNSA, per germline. Sample: PBMCs, taken after 12 months of ibrutinib treatment. This rearrangement joins TRBV7-2 to TRBJ2-3, with D unresolved. This clonotype originated in a human donor with chronic lymphocytic leukemia. CDR3 DNA: TGTGCCAGCAGCCTCAGTCTTGAGTCAGATACGCAGTATTTT. The encoded protein is CASSLSLESDTQYF. Together with reference TRBV7-2 and TRBJ2-3, the CDR3 gives the full variable domain: GAGVSQSPSNKVTEKGKDVELRCDPISGHTALYWYRQSLGQGLEFLIYFQGNSAPDKSGLPSDRFSAERTGGSVSTLTIQRTQQEDSAVYLCASSLSLESDTQYFGPGTRLTVL.